This TCR beta chain was obtained from a study of identical twins. Using its own MiXCR run on the 5' RACE reads, TCRdb lists one record per CDR3 protein. The data show about 500,000 distinct CDR3 sequences, with 13% to 15% seen just once and approximately 1% held by the top ten. This clonotype has a handful of counts. Germline loops: CDR1 LNHNV, CDR2 YYDKDF (reference sequence). V was pared by 7 bases and J by 7 bases, with 2 bases of the junction left unmatched. The CDR3 has 13 residues. The same data also went into a second study, on yellow fever vaccine responses in identical twins.

Sequenced material: CD4+ T cells sorted from blood. The TCR originated in a woman younger than 35 in good health. This chain links TRBV15 with TRBJ2-1, with TRBD2 matching 12 bases. CDR3 residues: CATTLAGGNEQFF. The CDR3 DNA reads as TGTGCCACCACTCTAGCGGGAGGGAATGAGCAGTTCTTC.